These T cell receptor beta chains were read from a single sample in a study of control samples from healthy donors and cancer patients. The data were produced by immunoSEQ multiplex PCR, yet TCRdb's version contains in-frame clones alone and is incomplete. This sample has about 120,000 clones; 70% to 90% occur once, and the top ten carry about two fifths. The sample taken for sequencing was blood. The receptors come from a middle-aged man in good health. Both conserved end residues are part of each CDR3. Each record gives: D gene, V gene, J gene, clone size, CDR3 DNA, CDR3 protein. A D gene is named only where the DNA matches it firmly. Some rows mark clone size as missing; the rest say once, few, many or name a class of expanded clone.

d_gene: NA
v_gene: TRBV19
j_gene: TRBJ2-3
abundance: NA
CDR3nt: TGTGCCAGTAGTCAGCAGGGTAGCACAGATACGCAGTATTTT
CDR3aa: CASSQQGSTDTQYF

d_gene: NA
v_gene: TRBV6-2/TRBV6-3
j_gene: TRBJ1-1
abundance: few
CDR3nt: TGTGCCAGCAGTATCCCGGGACAAACCGGTCGGGCTTTCTTT
CDR3aa: CASSIPGQTGRAFF

d_gene: NA
v_gene: TRBV7-2
j_gene: TRBJ1-5
abundance: NA
CDR3nt: TGTGCCAGCAGGGGGCAGGTGAATCAGCCCCAGCATTTT
CDR3aa: CASRGQVNQPQHF

d_gene: TRBD1
v_gene: TRBV19
j_gene: TRBJ1-2
abundance: once
CDR3nt: TGTGCCAGTGGACAGGGAGCCCCCTATGGCTACACCTTC
CDR3aa: CASGQGAPYGYTF

d_gene: NA
v_gene: TRBV10-2
j_gene: TRBJ1-1
abundance: NA
CDR3nt: TGCGCCAGCAGTGATTCCCGGGGGCAGGGGGCTTTCTTT
CDR3aa: CASSDSRGQGAFF

d_gene: NA
v_gene: TRBV3-1/TRBV3-2
j_gene: TRBJ1-1
abundance: NA
CDR3nt: TGTGCCAGCAGCCATCCCTCGGACAGAGAGGCTTTCTTT
CDR3aa: CASSHPSDREAFF

d_gene: NA
v_gene: TRBV29-1
j_gene: TRBJ1-1
abundance: NA
CDR3nt: TGCAGCCATGCGTGGGACACTGAAGCTTTCTTT
CDR3aa: CSHAWDTEAFF

d_gene: NA
v_gene: TRBV6-1
j_gene: TRBJ1-2
abundance: NA
CDR3nt: TGTGCCAGCAGTGAAGTTTCCTATGGCTACACCTTC
CDR3aa: CASSEVSYGYTF

d_gene: TRBD1
v_gene: TRBV7-9
j_gene: TRBJ2-5
abundance: NA
CDR3nt: TGTGCCAGCAGCTTAGCGGGGACAGGGGAAGAGACCCAGTACTTC
CDR3aa: CASSLAGTGEETQYF

d_gene: TRBD1
v_gene: TRBV6-2/TRBV6-3
j_gene: TRBJ1-2
abundance: few
CDR3nt: TGTGCCAGCAGCTCTATCTCGACAGGGCGGAATGGCTACACCTTC
CDR3aa: CASSSISTGRNGYTF